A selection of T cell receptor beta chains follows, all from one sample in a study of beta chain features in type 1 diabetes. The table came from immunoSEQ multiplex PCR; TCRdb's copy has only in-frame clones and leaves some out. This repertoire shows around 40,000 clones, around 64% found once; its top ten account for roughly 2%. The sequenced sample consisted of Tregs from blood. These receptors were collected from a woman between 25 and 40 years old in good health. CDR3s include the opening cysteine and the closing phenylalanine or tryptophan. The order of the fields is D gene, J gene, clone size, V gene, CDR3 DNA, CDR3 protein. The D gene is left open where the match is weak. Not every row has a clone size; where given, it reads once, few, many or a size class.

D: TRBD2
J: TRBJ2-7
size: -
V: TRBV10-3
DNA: TGTGCCATCAGCCCCTCTAGCGGGAGGTCTTGGGAGCAGTACTTC
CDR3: CAISPSSGRSWEQYF

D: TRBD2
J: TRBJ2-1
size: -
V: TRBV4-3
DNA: TGCGCCAGCAGCCACCCGGGACTAGTGCAGTTCTTC
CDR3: CASSHPGLVQFF

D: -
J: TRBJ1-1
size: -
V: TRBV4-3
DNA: TGCGCCAGCAGCCAAGGTAGCCTAGGGGCGAACACTGAAGCTTTCTTT
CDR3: CASSQGSLGANTEAFF

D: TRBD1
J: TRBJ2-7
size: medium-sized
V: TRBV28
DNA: TGTGCCAGCAGTTTTGGGACAGCAAGCTACGAGCAGTACTTC
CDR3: CASSFGTASYEQYF

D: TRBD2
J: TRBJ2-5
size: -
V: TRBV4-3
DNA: TGCGCCAGCAGCCTCGGGGAGGGAGAGACCCAGTACTTC
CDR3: CASSLGEGETQYF

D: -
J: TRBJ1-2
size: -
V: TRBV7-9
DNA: TGTGCCAGCAGCTTGCCGGACAGTCGAAACTATGGCTACACCTTC
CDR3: CASSLPDSRNYGYTF

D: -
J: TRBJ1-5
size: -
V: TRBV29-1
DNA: TGCAGCGCCCCGGGTCTCACCCTAGCTGATAGCAATCAGCCCCAGCATTTT
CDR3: CSAPGLTLADSNQPQHF

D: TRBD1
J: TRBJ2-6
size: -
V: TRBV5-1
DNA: TGCGCCAGCAGGGAGACAGGGGGCTCTGGCTCTGGGGCCAACGTCCTGACTTTC
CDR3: CASRETGGSGSGANVLTF

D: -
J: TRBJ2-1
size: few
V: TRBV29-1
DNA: TGCAGCGTTGGAGGATCCTTTTACAATGAGCAGTTCTTC
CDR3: CSVGGSFYNEQFF

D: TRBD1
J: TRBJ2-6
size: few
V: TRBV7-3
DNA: TGTGCCAGCAGCGCCTGGGGACAGGGCTCTTTAGGGGCCAACGTCCTGACTTTC
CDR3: CASSAWGQGSLGANVLTF

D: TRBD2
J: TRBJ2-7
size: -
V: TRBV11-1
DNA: TGTGCCAGCAGCCCGCCTGCTTCAAGCGGGAGAAGCTACGAGCAGTACTTC
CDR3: CASSPPASSGRSYEQYF

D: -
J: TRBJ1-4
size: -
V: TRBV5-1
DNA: TGCGCCAGCAGCTTACACGTCCAGGAAAAACTGTTTTTT
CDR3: CASSLHVQEKLFF

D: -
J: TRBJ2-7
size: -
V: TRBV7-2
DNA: TGTGCCAGCAGCTTAGTTGGCGGAAGTACCTACGAGCAGTACTTC
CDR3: CASSLVGGSTYEQYF

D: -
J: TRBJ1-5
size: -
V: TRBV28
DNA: TGTGCCAGCAGAAATGTTCTCAGCAATCAGCCCCAGCATTTT
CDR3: CASRNVLSNQPQHF

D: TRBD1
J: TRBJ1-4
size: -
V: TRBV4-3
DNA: TGCGCCAGCAGCCAATTTGGACAGGGTGAAAAACTGTTTTTT
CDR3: CASSQFGQGEKLFF

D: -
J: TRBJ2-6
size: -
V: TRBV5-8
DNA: TGTGCCAGCAGGCTTTGGAGCTCTGGGGCCAACGTCCTGACTTTC
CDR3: CASRLWSSGANVLTF

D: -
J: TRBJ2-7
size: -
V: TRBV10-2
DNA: TGCGCCAGCAGTGCCTTCTTTAGAGGATACGAGCAGTACTTC
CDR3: CASSAFFRGYEQYF

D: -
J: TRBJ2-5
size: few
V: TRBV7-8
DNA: TGTGCCAGCAGTTATAAGCGGCAAGAGACCCAGTACTTC
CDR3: CASSYKRQETQYF

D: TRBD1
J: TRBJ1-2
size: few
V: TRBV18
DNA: TGTGCCAGCTCACCACCTACAGGGGGGAACTATGGCTACACCTTC
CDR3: CASSPPTGGNYGYTF

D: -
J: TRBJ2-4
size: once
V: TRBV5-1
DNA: TGCGCCAGCAGCCCGGAATCGGGACATAACATTCAGTACTTC
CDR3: CASSPESGHNIQYF

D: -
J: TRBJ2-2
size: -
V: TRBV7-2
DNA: TGTGCCAGCAGCTTAGAGGCGGTGAACACCGGGGAGCTGTTTTTT
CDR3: CASSLEAVNTGELFF

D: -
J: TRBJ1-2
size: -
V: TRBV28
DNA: TGTGCCAGCAATCCCGCACGGTCGTTGTATGGCTACACCTTC
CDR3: CASNPARSLYGYTF

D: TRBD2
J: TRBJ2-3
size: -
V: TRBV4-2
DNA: TGTGCCAGCAGCTATCGGACTAGCGGGAGCACAGATACGCAGTATTTT
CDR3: CASSYRTSGSTDTQYF